This T cell receptor (beta chain) was sequenced in a study of T cell responses to AZD1222 COVID-19 vaccine. Whole-study results and caveats: Targeting of unmutated variant regions was reportedly seen in nearly half of spike-specific TCRs. The sample set comprised mostly white British donors with more females, and clonal diversity was possibly underestimated. Across spike, vaccine-associated CD4 TCRs were found, dominant at 160-218 and 743-854. Spike-specific TCR breadth and depth were elevated following two AZD1222 doses.

Repertoires were generated with immunoSEQ multiplex PCR, while TCRdb's copy carries only in-frame clones and drops some. The sample lists about 120,000 clones, 85% to 90% occurring once. Germline V gene sequence: CDR1 MDHEN, CDR2 SYDVKM. The CDR3 sequence is 15 residues long. The V gene lost 3 bases and the J gene lost 1 base, with 13 bases spanning the gap. Concerning this clone: What it binds is unknown.

Here the sequenced sample was peripheral blood, taken on day 0 of AZD1222 vaccination. The source of this sequence is an adult in good health. The gene calls are TRBV28 and TRBJ2-7, with D perhaps being TRBD1 or TRBD2 (5 bases each). CDR3: CASSFRGTLSYEQYF. In DNA form, the CDR3 reads TGTGCCAGCAGTTTCAGAGGGACCCTATCCTACGAGCAGTACTTC.